Listed below are T cell receptor beta chains from one sample, sequenced in a study of cytomegalovirus exposure and HLA in healthy donors. Data came from immunoSEQ multiplex PCR; TCRdb stores just in-frame clones and leaves some out. Here the sample spans roughly 200,000 clones, around 80% being singletons. Sequencing input: PBMCs. The receptors come from a middle-aged woman in good health and CMV-seronegative. CDR3s include the opening cysteine and the closing phenylalanine or tryptophan. Fields, in order: D gene, J gene, clone size, CDR3 length, V gene, CDR3 protein, CDR3 DNA. D genes are given only for firm matches. Clone size, where shown, is once, few, many, or a class for clones that have expanded.

TRBD1 | TRBJ1-1 | - | 12 | TRBV27 | CASSRDRGEAFF | TGTGCCAGCAGCCGGGACAGGGGTGAAGCTTTCTTT
- | TRBJ2-7 | - | 14 | TRBV7-2 | CASSSLRSSYEQYF | TGTGCCAGCAGCTCCCTACGGAGCTCCTACGAGCAGTACTTC
TRBD1 | TRBJ1-1 | - | 15 | TRBV6-5 | CASSQQGLIGTEAFF | TGTGCCAGCAGTCAACAGGGGTTAATTGGCACTGAAGCTTTCTTT
- | TRBJ2-3 | few | 14 | TRBV5-1 | CASSLAVSTDTQYF | TGCGCCAGCAGCTTGGCCGTCAGCACAGATACGCAGTATTTT
- | TRBJ2-4 | few | 16 | TRBV19 | CASSIDSGLKGNIQYF | TGTGCCAGTAGTATAGATTCTGGACTAAAAGGAAACATTCAGTACTTC
- | TRBJ2-3 | - | 13 | TRBV11-2 | CASSPQGTDTQYF | TGTGCCAGCAGCCCCCAGGGAACAGATACGCAGTATTTT
- | TRBJ1-1 | - | 16 | TRBV18 | CASSPLPGGTDTEAFF | TGTGCCAGCTCACCCCTTCCGGGGGGAACGGACACTGAAGCTTTCTTT
- | TRBJ2-5 | - | 14 | TRBV4-1 | CASSQPHREETQYF | TGCGCCAGCAGCCAACCCCACAGGGAAGAGACCCAGTACTTC
TRBD2 | TRBJ2-3 | - | 12 | TRBV30 | CAWKGVGLPQYF | TGTGCCTGGAAAGGGGTGGGACTACCTCAGTATTTT
TRBD2 | TRBJ2-1 | once | 15 | TRBV7-6 | CASSHGTSGGDEQFF | TGTGCCAGCAGCCACGGGACTAGCGGGGGGGATGAGCAGTTCTTC
- | TRBJ1-5 | - | 15 | TRBV15 | CATSRGGNSRQPQHF | TGTGCCACCAGCAGAGGAGGGAATTCGAGGCAGCCCCAGCATTTT
- | TRBJ2-7 | - | 13 | TRBV5-1 | CASSLERAYEQYF | TGCGCCAGCAGCTTGGAAAGAGCCTACGAGCAGTACTTC
- | TRBJ2-1 | - | 12 | TRBV6-5 | CASSYEGLRQFF | TGTGCCAGCAGTTACGAGGGACTGCGGCAGTTCTTC
- | TRBJ1-5 | - | 18 | TRBV6-1 | CASSEAAAHDSHIQPQHF | TGTGCCAGCAGTGAAGCCGCAGCCCACGACAGCCATATTCAGCCCCAGCATTTT
- | TRBJ1-6 | - | 13 | TRBV15 | CATSAAYNSPLHF | TGTGCCACCAGCGCGGCGTATAATTCACCCCTCCACTTT
TRBD1 | TRBJ1-4 | - | 15 | TRBV19 | CASNRRQGGDEKLFF | TGTGCCAGTAACCGCCGACAGGGTGGGGATGAAAAACTGTTTTTT
TRBD2 | TRBJ2-1 | - | 16 | TRBV19 | CASSIGPSGGYNEQFF | TGTGCCAGTAGTATAGGACCTAGCGGGGGCTACAATGAGCAGTTCTTC
TRBD1 | TRBJ2-1 | - | 12 | TRBV2 | CAIQEGQGWQFF | TGTGCCATCCAGGAGGGACAGGGGTGGCAGTTCTTC
- | TRBJ2-1 | - | 15 | TRBV7-8 | CASSRTGSTYNEQFF | TGTGCCAGCAGCCGTACGGGATCTACCTACAATGAGCAGTTCTTC
- | TRBJ1-1 | - | 13 | TRBV5-4 | CASSSAVNTEAFF | TGTGCCAGCAGCTCCGCAGTGAACACTGAAGCTTTCTTT
TRBD2 | TRBJ2-1 | - | 18 | TRBV10-3 | CAISGGTIGTSGVIEQFF | TGTGCCATCAGTGGCGGTACCATAGGGACTAGCGGGGTTATTGAGCAGTTCTTC
TRBD2 | TRBJ2-1 | - | 14 | TRBV19 | CASSRGGGLDEQFF | TGTGCCAGTAGTCGGGGCGGGGGTCTGGATGAGCAGTTCTTC
- | TRBJ1-5 | - | 13 | TRBV5-6 | CASSLQGYQPQHF | TGTGCCAGCAGCTTACAGGGCTATCAGCCCCAGCATTTT
- | TRBJ2-1 | - | 15 | TRBV11-2 | CASSSEAVAYNEQFF | TGTGCCAGCAGCTCAGAGGCGGTAGCCTACAATGAGCAGTTCTTC
- | TRBJ1-2 | - | 13 | TRBV28 | CASSFSRPYGYTF | TGTGCCAGCAGTTTTTCCAGGCCCTATGGCTACACCTTC
- | TRBJ2-1 | - | 12 | TRBV7-9 | CASSPGVNEQFF | TGTGCCAGCAGCCCAGGGGTGAATGAGCAGTTCTTC